This T cell receptor (beta chain) was identified during a study of cytomegalovirus exposure and HLA in healthy donors. Notes on the study in general: The classifier reportedly diagnosed cytomegalovirus status with high sensitivity and specificity. DRB1 had the most TCR associations and HLA-C the fewest, a later analysis found, with rates varying by HLA locus.

It was healthy bone marrow donors who served as donors. 60 Vbeta and 13 Jbeta primers were used in PCR. Repertoires were generated with immunoSEQ multiplex PCR, while TCRdb's copy carries only in-frame clones and drops some. The sample holds roughly 150,000 clones; roughly 73% are singletons and the top ten take roughly 1.7%. A remark on this clone: The antigen is unknown.

This TCR derives from a woman under 30 in good health and CMV-seronegative. The sequenced sample consisted of PBMCs.

CDR3 in DNA: TGCGCCAGCAGCCAAGATCGGACAGGGTGGACCGCAGATACGCAGTATTTT. It translates to CASSQDRTGWTADTQYF. The chain links TRBV4-3 to TRBJ2-3, with 8 nucleotides matching TRBD1. The CDR3 length is 17 residues. CDR1 is LGHNA and CDR2 is YSLEER in the germline V gene. The V gene end was trimmed by 0 bases and the J gene end by 4 bases; junction bases not matched to a gene: 9.